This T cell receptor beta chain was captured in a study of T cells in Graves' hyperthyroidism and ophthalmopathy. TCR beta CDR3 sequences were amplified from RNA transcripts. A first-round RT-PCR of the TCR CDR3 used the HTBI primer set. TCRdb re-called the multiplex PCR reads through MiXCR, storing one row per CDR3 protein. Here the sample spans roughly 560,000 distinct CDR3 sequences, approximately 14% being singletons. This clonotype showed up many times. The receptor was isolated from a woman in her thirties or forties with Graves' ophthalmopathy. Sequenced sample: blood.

The CDR3 here is CASSLGTGPLHF. CDR3 nucleotide sequence: TGTGCCAGCAGTTTGGGGACAGGACCCCTCCACTTT. The chain recombines TRBV28 with TRBJ1-6; 8 bases agree with TRBD1. V shed 3 bases and J 12 bases; nucleotides not matched to a gene: 1. Germline V lookup: CDR1 MDHEN, CDR2 SYDVKM. The CDR3 length is 12 residues.